This record concerns one T cell receptor beta chain sequence. Germline-derived CDR1 and CDR2 are SNHLY and FYNNEI. This CDR3 is 15 amino acids long. V gave up 4 bases and J gave up 0 bases, with 10 bases separating them. This specimen comes from a study of response to subunit inactivated influenza vaccine. TCRdb analysed the RT-PCR reads with MiXCR anew, one entry per CDR3 protein. The sample consists of just under 550,000 distinct CDR3 sequences, approximately 24% of them appearing once. Another study also made use of these data, one on T cells expressing NK-cell markers. That paper adds: UMIs accompanied the 5'RACE template switching by which TCR beta cDNA was made. Sequencing of TCR beta repertoires drew on sorted CD3+CD56+NKG2C+, CD3+CD56+NKG2C- and CD3+CD56-NKG2C+ T cells. No clear determination of HCMV specificity was made for expanded NKG2C+ T cell clones.

V gene TRBV2 combines with J gene TRBJ1-3; D gene ambiguous. This sequence originates from a man between 45 and 60 years old who received an inactivated influenza vaccine. Specimen: CD4+ T cells sorted from PBMCs, collected 11 to 12 days after vaccination. The CDR3 spells CASSAYLVSGNTIYF. Here the CDR3 DNA reads TGTGCCAGCAGTGCCTACCTTGTCTCTGGAAACACCATATATTTT.